At least ten counts were recorded for the clone carrying this TCR beta chain. Its antigen remains unknown. TCRdb independently ran MiXCR on the multiplex PCR reads; one entry per CDR3 protein. The sample has about 100,000 distinct CDR3 sequences, 21% seen once. Samples came from axillary lymph nodes draining the breast cancer. This entry comes from a study of breast tumors, draining lymph nodes, adjacent tissues. Study outcomes and limitations: Tumors had less TCR diversity than lymph nodes, more than nontumor tissue.

The CDR3 is 14 residues long. Germline assignment: CDR1 WSHSY and CDR2 SAAADI. Trimming left V 4 bases short and J 3 bases short, with 12 bases between. This TCR was recovered from a female donor with breast cancer. Some clones in this sample may be carry-over from other donors' samples. The sample comprised axillary lymph node tissue. This rearrangement joins TRBV10-2 to TRBJ2-5; maybe TRBD1 (5 bases). The CDR3 loop is CASSGQGPEETQYF. DNA for the CDR3: TGCGCCAGCAGTGGCCAGGGCCCTGAAGAGACCCAGTACTTC.